A single sample is the source of the 13 T cell receptor beta chains below, sequenced in a study of blood T cell repertoires in COVID-19 (TCRdb year 2020). Library preparation used the immunoSEQ multiplex PCR assay. TCRdb mirrors the immuneACCESS table, restricted to in-frame sequences. Some clones are absent from its copies; in checked studies, under half trace to an unresolved V gene, and the reason for the others is unknown. The sample table contains around 300,000 clones; only one count was recorded for 85% of them. The ten largest account for 2% to 3% of the sample. Material: PBMCs or T cells enriched from blood (not recorded which). Source of these receptors: a woman in her forties or fifties who had recovered from COVID-19.

This chain uses TRBV13 with TRBJ2-1; no definite D call. This CDR3 region has 12 residues. Germline V CDR1 and CDR2: PRHDT, FYEKMQ (reference sequence). V dropped 5 bases and J dropped 6 bases, with 8 bases sitting between them. In DNA, the CDR3 is TGTGCCAGCAGCCGCGCCCGCAATGAGCAGTTCTTC. Its protein product is CASSRARNEQFF.

This chain connects TRBV2 to TRBJ2-1; no clear D gene. This CDR3 is built from 15 residues. Germline CDR1 and CDR2: SNHLY and FYNNEI. V was shortened by 7 bases and J by 2 bases, with 15 bases between the two germline ends. CDR3 DNA sequence: TGTGCCAGCAAGACAACTTCACTTACCTACAATGAGCAGTTCTTC. It encodes CASKTTSLTYNEQFF.

This clone was seen just once. The rearrangement uses TRBV5-4 and TRBJ1-4; possibly TRBD1 for D (6 bases). Trimming removed 4 bases from V and 7 bases from J, with 11 bases in between. The CDR3 has 13 amino acids. The germline V gene encodes CDR1 SGHNT and CDR2 YYREEE (reference sequence). CDR3: CASSEGTLEKLFF. CDR3 coding DNA: TGTGCCAGCAGCGAAGGGACACTTGAAAAACTGTTTTTT.

The chain has TRBV12-5 and TRBJ1-2, with D possibly TRBD1 on 6 matching bases. The CDR3 has 12 amino acids. From germline, CDR1 is LGHNT and CDR2 FRNRAP. V was clipped by 2 bases and J by 8 bases, with 9 bases between them. CDR3 loop: CASGLQGYGYTF. The CDR3 DNA sequence: TGTGCTAGTGGTTTGCAGGGGTACGGCTACACCTTC.

This sequence joins TRBV14 and TRBJ2-1, with 9 bases lining up with TRBD1. Per germline, CDR1 SGHDN and CDR2 FVKESK. J lost 2 bases, V lost 6 bases, and 11 bases had no gene match. The CDR3 runs 17 residues. CDR3 DNA: TGTGCCAGCAGTTTTCTTACCGGGACAGGGACCTACAATGAGCAGTTCTTC. Protein: CASSFLTGTGTYNEQFF.

The gene calls are TRBV10-2 and TRBJ2-4, with 7 nucleotides matching TRBD2. This CDR3 region has 14 residues. Germline loops: CDR1 WSHSY, CDR2 SAAADI. V dropped 5 bases and J dropped 5; count of bases not matched to a gene: 6. The chain's CDR3 is CASSLNLAENIQYF. CDR3 DNA sequence: TGCGCCAGCAGTCTGAACCTAGCGGAAAACATTCAGTACTTC.

This clone has a single count. This chain uses TRBV12-3 or TRBV12-4 with TRBJ2-7; TRBD2 matches 10 bases. J was trimmed by 6 bases and V by 6 bases; bases with no gene match: 5. The CDR3 totals 13 residues. CDR3 loop: CASRLAGTGEQYF. Written as DNA, the CDR3 is TGTGCCAGCAGACTAGCGGGAACAGGCGAGCAGTACTTC.

The J gene is TRBJ2-5, the V gene TRBV9, with TRBD1 identical over 9 bases. Germline V gives CDR1 SGDLS, CDR2 YYNGEE. V trimming: 4 bases; J trimming: 6 bases; junction bases outside the gene matches: 10. The CDR3 is made up of 15 amino acids. CDR3 sequence reads: CASSRNDRGGKTQYF. CDR3 coding DNA: TGTGCCAGCAGCCGAAATGACAGGGGGGGAAAGACCCAGTACTTC.

The gene calls are TRBV27 and TRBJ1-1; D perhaps matches TRBD1 (5 bases). V shed 8 bases and J shed 0 bases, with 13 bases lying between them. The V gene's germline CDR1 is MNHEY and CDR2 SMNVEV (reference sequence). The length of the CDR3 is 14 residues. CDR3 in DNA: TGTGCCAGCGGGAGGACATATTTGAACACTGAAGCTTTCTTT. Encoded protein: CASGRTYLNTEAFF.

This clone showed up just once. This chain joins TRBV18 and TRBJ2-5; D gene ambiguous. The CDR3 covers 13 residues. V lost 2 bases and J 1 base, leaving 5 bases between the germline ends. Per germline, CDR1 KGHSH and CDR2 LQKENI. Here the CDR3 reads CASSPGIQETQYF. CDR3 coding DNA: TGTGCCAGCTCACCAGGCATCCAAGAGACCCAGTACTTC.

This chain links TRBV2 with TRBJ1-5, with D tentatively TRBD1 (5 bases). CDR3 size: 14 residues. Germline V gene lookup returns CDR1 SNHLY and CDR2 FYNNEI. Trimming cost V 6 bases and J 0 bases, with 9 bases left between them. In DNA form, the CDR3 reads TGTGCCAGCAGCTGGGGGGGTAGCAATCAGCCCCAGCATTTT. This encodes CASSWGGSNQPQHF.

The chain joins TRBV18 to TRBJ2-3, with 10 bases lining up with TRBD2. CDR3 length: 16 residues. Germline CDR1 KGHSH, CDR2 LQKENI. V lost 3 bases and J lost 0; bases outside the gene matches: 3. The CDR3 DNA follows: TGTGCCAGCTCACCGGGGACTAGCGCCAGCACAGATACGCAGTATTTT. Protein product: CASSPGTSASTDTQYF.

This chain links TRBV7-3 with TRBJ2-7, with a tentative D call TRBD2 (5 bases). Looked up from germline, CDR1 is SGHTA and CDR2 is FQGTGA. The length of the CDR3 is 12 residues. The V gene lost 5 bases and the J gene lost 6 bases, with 11 bases spanning the gap. CDR3 residues: CASSRAGGEQYF. The CDR3 region has the DNA TGTGCCAGCAGCCGGGCGGGTGGCGAGCAGTACTTC.